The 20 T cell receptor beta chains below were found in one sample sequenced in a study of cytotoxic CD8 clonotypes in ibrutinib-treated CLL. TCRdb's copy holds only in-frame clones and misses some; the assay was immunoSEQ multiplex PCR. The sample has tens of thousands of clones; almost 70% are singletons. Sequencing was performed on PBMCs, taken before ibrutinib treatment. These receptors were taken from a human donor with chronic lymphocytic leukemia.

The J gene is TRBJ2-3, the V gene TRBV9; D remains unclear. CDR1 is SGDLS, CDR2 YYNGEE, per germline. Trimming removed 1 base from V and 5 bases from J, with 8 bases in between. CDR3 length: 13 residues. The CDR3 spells CASSVTLVDTQYF. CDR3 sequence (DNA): TGTGCCAGCAGCGTAACGTTGGTAGATACGCAGTATTTT.

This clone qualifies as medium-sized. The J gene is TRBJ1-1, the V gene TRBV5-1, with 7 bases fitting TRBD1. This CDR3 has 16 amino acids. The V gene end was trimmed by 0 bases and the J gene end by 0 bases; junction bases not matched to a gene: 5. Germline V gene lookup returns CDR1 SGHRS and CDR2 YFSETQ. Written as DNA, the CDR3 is TGCGCCAGCAGCTTGGGGGGACAGTCCCTGAACACTGAAGCTTTCTTT. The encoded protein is CASSLGGQSLNTEAFF.

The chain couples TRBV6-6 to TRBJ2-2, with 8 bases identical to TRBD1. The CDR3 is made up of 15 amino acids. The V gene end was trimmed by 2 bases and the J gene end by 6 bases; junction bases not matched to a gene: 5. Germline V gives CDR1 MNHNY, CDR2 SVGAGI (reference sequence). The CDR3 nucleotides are TGTGCCAGCAGTTACGGGGCAGGGGGCCCCGGGGAGCTGTTTTTT. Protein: CASSYGAGGPGELFF.

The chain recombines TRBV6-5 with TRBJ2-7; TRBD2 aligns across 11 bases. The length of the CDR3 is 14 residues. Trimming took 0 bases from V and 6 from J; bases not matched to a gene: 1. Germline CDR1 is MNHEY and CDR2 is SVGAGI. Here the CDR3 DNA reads TGTGCCAGCAGTTACTCCGGGACTAGCGGCGAGCAGTACTTC. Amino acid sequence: CASSYSGTSGEQYF.

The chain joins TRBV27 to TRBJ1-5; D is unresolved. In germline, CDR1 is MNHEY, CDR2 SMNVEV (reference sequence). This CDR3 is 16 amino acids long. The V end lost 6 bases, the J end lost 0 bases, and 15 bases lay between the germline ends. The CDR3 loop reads CASSPSTGYSNQPQHF. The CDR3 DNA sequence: TGTGCCAGCAGCCCATCAACGGGATATAGCAATCAGCCCCAGCATTTT.

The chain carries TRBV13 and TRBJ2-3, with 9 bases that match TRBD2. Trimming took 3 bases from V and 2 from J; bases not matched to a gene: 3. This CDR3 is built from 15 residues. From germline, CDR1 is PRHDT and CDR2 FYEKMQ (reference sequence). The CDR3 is CASSFSSGDTDTQYF. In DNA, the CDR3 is TGTGCCAGCAGCTTTTCTAGCGGGGACACAGATACGCAGTATTTT.

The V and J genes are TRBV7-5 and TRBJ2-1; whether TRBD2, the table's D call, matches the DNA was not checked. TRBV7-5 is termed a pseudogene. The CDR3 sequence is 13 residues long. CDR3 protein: CVRSPRDGVEQFF. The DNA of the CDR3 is TGTGTCAGAAGCCCGCGGGACGGGGTTGAGCAGTTCTTC.

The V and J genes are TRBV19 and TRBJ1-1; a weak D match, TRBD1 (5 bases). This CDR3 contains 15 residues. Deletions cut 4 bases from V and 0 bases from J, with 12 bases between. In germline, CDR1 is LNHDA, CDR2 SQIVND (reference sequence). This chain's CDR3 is CASSKPGTVNTEAFF. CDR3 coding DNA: TGTGCCAGTAGTAAACCCGGGACGGTGAACACTGAAGCTTTCTTT.

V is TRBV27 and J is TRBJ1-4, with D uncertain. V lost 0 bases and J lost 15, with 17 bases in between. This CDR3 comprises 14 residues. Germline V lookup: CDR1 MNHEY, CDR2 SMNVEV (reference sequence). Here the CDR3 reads CASSLSMNLGQVFF. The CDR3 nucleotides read TGTGCCAGCAGTTTATCGATGAACTTGGGCCAAGTGTTTTTT.

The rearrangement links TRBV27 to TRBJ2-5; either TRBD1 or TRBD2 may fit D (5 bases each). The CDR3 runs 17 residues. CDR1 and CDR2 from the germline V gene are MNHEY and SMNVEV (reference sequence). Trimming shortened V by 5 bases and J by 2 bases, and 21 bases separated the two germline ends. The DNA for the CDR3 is TGTGCCAGCAGTCCCATCGCCAGTTCGGGACCACAAGAGACCCAGTACTTC. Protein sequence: CASSPIASSGPQETQYF.

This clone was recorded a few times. The CDR3 DNA reads TGCGCCAGCAGCCAAAGGGTCGGTTCCGGCAGCACCGGGGAGCTGTTTTTT. It translates to CASSQRVGSGSTGELFF. The chain recombines TRBV4-1 with TRBJ2-2; D gene uncertain. The germline CDR1 and CDR2 sequences are MGHRA and YSYEKL. V was clipped by 2 bases and J by 4 bases, with 17 bases between them. This CDR3 is built from 17 residues.

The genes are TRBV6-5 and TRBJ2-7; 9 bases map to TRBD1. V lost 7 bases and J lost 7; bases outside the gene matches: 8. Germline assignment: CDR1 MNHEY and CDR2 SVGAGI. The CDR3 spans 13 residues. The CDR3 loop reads CASTPDRGREQYF. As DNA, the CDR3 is TGTGCCAGCACCCCGGACAGGGGAAGGGAGCAGTACTTC.

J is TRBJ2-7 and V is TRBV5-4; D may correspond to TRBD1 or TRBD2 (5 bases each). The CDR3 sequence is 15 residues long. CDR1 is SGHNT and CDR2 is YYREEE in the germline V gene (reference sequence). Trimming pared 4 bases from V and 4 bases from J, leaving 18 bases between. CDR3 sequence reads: CASSASGRVGYEQYF. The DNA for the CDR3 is TGTGCCAGCAGCGCGAGCGGCAGGGTAGGATACGAGCAGTACTTC. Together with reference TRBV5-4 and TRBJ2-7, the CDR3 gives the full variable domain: ETGVTQSPTHLIKTRGQQVTLRCSSQSGHNTVSWYQQALGQGPQFIFQYYREEENGRGNFPPRFSGLQFPNYSSELNVNALELDDSALYLCASSASGRVGYEQYFGPGTRLTVT.

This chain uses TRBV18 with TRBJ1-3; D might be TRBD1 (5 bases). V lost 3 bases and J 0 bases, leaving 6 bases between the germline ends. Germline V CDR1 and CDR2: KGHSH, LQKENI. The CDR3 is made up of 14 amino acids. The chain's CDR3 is CASSPTASGNTIYF. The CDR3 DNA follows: TGTGCCAGCTCACCGACAGCCTCTGGAAACACCATATATTTT.

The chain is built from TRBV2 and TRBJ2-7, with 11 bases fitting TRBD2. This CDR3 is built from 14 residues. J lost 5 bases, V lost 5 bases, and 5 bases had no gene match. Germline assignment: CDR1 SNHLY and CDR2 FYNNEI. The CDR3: CASSFSGGADEQYF. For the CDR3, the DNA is TGTGCCAGCAGTTTTAGCGGGGGGGCGGACGAGCAGTACTTC.

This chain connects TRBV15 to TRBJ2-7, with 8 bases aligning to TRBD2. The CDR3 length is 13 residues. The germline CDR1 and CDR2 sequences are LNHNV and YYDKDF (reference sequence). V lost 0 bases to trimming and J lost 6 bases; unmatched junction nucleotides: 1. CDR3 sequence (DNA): TGTGCCACCAGCAGAGATCGGGGGGGCGAGCAGTACTTC. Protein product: CATSRDRGGEQYF.

DNA for the CDR3: TGCGCCAGCAGCCATATCAAAGGGGGATCTCCCGGGGAGCTGTTTTTT. This sequence encodes CASSHIKGGSPGELFF. The V call is TRBV4-3, the J call TRBJ2-2; a weak D match, TRBD1 (6 bases). Germline CDR1 and CDR2: LGHNA and YSLEER. The CDR3 has 16 amino acids. V shed 3 bases and J shed 6 bases, with 17 bases lying between them.

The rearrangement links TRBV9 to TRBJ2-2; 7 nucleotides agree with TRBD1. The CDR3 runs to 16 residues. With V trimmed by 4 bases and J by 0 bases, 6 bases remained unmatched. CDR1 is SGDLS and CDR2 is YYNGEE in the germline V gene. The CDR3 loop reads CASSRQGWPNTGELFF. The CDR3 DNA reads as TGTGCCAGCAGCCGACAGGGTTGGCCGAACACCGGGGAGCTGTTTTTT.

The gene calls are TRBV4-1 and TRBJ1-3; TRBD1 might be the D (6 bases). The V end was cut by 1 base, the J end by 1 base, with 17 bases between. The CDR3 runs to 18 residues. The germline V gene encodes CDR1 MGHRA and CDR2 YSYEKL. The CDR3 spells CASSQGGRATGSGNTIYF. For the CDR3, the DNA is TGCGCCAGCAGCCAAGGGGGGCGGGCAACAGGGTCTGGAAACACCATATATTTT.

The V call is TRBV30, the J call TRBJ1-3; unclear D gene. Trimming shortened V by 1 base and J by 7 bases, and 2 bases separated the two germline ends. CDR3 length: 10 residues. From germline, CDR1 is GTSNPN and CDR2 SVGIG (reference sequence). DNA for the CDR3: TGTGCCTGGAGTGGGAACACCATATATTTT. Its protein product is CAWSGNTIYF.